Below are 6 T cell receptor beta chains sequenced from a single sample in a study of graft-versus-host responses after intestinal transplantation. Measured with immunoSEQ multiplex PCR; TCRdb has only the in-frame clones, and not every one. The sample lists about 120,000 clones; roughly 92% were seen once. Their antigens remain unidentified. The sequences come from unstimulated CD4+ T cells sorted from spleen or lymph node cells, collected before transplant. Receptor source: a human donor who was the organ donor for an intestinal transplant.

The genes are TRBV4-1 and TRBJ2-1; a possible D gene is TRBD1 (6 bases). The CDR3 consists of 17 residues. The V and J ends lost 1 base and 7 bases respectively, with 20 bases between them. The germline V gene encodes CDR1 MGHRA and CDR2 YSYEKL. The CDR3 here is CASSQVQGRGDLNEQFF. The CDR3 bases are TGCGCCAGCAGCCAAGTCCAGGGGAGAGGGGATCTGAATGAGCAGTTCTTC.

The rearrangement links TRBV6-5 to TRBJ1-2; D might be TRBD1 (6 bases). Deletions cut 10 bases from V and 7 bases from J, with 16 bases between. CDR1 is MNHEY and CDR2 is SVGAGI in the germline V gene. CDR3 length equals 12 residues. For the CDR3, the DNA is TGTGCCACCCGGCGGGGGGCTCGTGGCTACACCTTC. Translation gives CATRRGARGYTF.

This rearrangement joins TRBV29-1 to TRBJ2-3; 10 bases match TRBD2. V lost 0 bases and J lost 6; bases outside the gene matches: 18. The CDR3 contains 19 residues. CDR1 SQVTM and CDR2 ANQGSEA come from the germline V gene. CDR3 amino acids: CSVEDRGRASGSSADTQYF. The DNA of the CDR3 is TGCAGCGTTGAAGATCGGGGGCGCGCTAGCGGGAGTTCAGCCGATACGCAGTATTTT.

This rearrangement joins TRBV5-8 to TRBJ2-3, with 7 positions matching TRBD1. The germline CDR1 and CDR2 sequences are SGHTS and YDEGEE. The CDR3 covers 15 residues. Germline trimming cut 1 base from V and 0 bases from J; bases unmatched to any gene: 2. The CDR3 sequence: CASSLLGQSTDTQYF. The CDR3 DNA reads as TGTGCCAGCAGCTTGCTGGGACAGAGCACAGATACGCAGTATTTT.

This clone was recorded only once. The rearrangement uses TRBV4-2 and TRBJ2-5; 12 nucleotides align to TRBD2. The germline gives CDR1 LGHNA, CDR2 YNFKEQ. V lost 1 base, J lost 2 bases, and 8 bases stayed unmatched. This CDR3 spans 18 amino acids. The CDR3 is CASSQGLAGVAEQETQYF. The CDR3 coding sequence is TGTGCCAGCAGCCAAGGACTAGCGGGAGTAGCGGAACAAGAGACCCAGTACTTC.

CDR3 nucleotide sequence: TGTGCCAGCAGCTTAGAGGGCCCTCGGGAGCAGTTCTTC. This encodes CASSLEGPREQFF. The chain joins TRBV11-2 to TRBJ2-1; unclear D gene. This CDR3 has 13 amino acids. Trimming removed 0 bases from V and 10 bases from J, with 10 bases in between. Germline CDR1 SGHAT, CDR2 FQNNGV.